The 6 T cell receptor beta chains presented below share a single source sample, sequenced in a study of blood T cell repertoires in COVID-19. Sequenced by immunoSEQ multiplex PCR; TCRdb stores in-frame clones only, minus some. The sample consists of about 280,000 clones, about 85% of them appearing once. Sequencing was carried out using PBMCs or T cells enriched from blood (not recorded which). The source is a woman aged 45-60 years who had recovered from COVID-19.

CDR3: CASSVDPGQGESEQFF. The DNA of the CDR3 is TGTGCCAGCAGCGTAGACCCAGGACAGGGAGAGAGTGAGCAGTTCTTC. The chain has TRBV9 and TRBJ2-1; 8 nucleotides agree with TRBD1. The V and J ends lost 0 bases and 9 bases, in that order; junction bases with no gene match: 11. This CDR3 is built from 16 residues. The germline V gene has CDR1 SGDLS and CDR2 YYNGEE. The full variable domain, rest sourced from reference TRBV9 and TRBJ2-1, is DSGVTQTPKHLITATGQRVTLRCSPRSGDLSVYWYQQSLDQGLQFLIQYYNGEERAKGNILERFSAQQFPDLHSELNLSSLELGDSALYFCASSVDPGQGESEQFFGPGTRLTVL.

The rearrangement uses TRBV6-5 and TRBJ2-1; 8 bases line up with TRBD1. Germline V gene data show CDR1 as MNHEY and CDR2 as SVGAGI. The V segment lost 4 bases and the J segment 7 bases; nucleotides outside the gene matches: 9. The CDR3 has 15 residues. The CDR3 here is CASSLDRDNVNEQFF. CDR3 nucleotide sequence: TGTGCCAGCAGTTTGGACAGGGACAATGTAAATGAGCAGTTCTTC.

The chain carries TRBV18 and TRBJ2-3; tentatively, D is TRBD1 (5 bases). CDR3 length: 15 residues. V was cut by 2 bases and J by 4 bases, with 13 bases left in between. Germline lookup yields CDR1 KGHSH and CDR2 LQKENI. CDR3 amino acids: CASSPSRGMADTQYF. The CDR3 nucleotides read TGTGCCAGCTCACCATCAAGGGGTATGGCAGATACGCAGTATTTT.

V is TRBV10-3 and J is TRBJ1-2, with D possibly matching TRBD1 (6 bases). V lost 5 bases to trimming and J lost 2 bases, with 6 bases between them. From germline, CDR1 is ENHRY and CDR2 SYGVKD. This CDR3 has 12 residues. CDR3 sequence: CAISQGNYGYTF. DNA of the CDR3: TGTGCCATCAGTCAGGGGAACTATGGCTACACCTTC.

This chain joins TRBV18 and TRBJ1-4; no reliable D call. This CDR3 is built from 15 residues. The germline V gene has CDR1 KGHSH and CDR2 LQKENI. Trimming left V 4 bases short and J 0 bases short, with 9 bases between. The CDR3 DNA follows: TGTGCCAGCTCACTCCGACAAGCAACTAATGAAAAACTGTTTTTT. This codes for CASSLRQATNEKLFF.

This chain connects TRBV24-1 to TRBJ2-1; D is uncertain. The V end was cut by 4 bases, the J end by 8 bases, with 11 bases between. The CDR3 is made up of 13 amino acids. CDR1 is KGHDR, CDR2 SFDVKD, per germline. Here the CDR3 reads CATSDLNGDEQFF. The CDR3 nucleotides are TGTGCCACCAGTGACCTTAACGGAGATGAGCAGTTCTTC.